A single sample gave rise to the 29 T cell receptor beta chains below, sequenced in a study of OX40 agonist ivuxolimab in advanced cancers. Measured with immunoSEQ multiplex PCR; TCRdb has only the in-frame clones, and not every one. The sample contains some 30,000 clones, approximately 87% of which appear only once. The specimen was CD4+ or CD8+ T cells sorted from blood, collected in a trial of the OX40 agonist ivuxolimab. The receptors derive from an adult with an advanced solid tumor such as melanoma, head and neck, liver or kidney cancer.

The CDR3 protein is CASRERGPNEQYF. CDR3 coding DNA: TGTGCCAGCAGGGAGCGGGGTCCAAACGAGCAGTACTTC. This rearrangement joins TRBV28 to TRBJ2-7; 7 positions match TRBD2. CDR1 and CDR2 from the germline V gene are MDHEN and SYDVKM. After removal of 6 bases from V and 5 bases from J, the junction contained 7 bases not matched to a gene. The CDR3 runs to 13 residues.

The gene calls are TRBV7-6 and TRBJ2-3; D unclear. CDR3 length: 12 amino acids. Germline CDR1 and CDR2: SGHVS and FNYEAQ. The ends were cut back, 8 bases at V and 1 base at J, with 7 bases in the middle. The CDR3 sequence is CASSRGTDTQYF. In DNA form, the CDR3 reads TGTGCCAGCTCTAGGGGCACAGATACGCAGTATTTT.

This chain connects TRBV7-9 to TRBJ2-5; 7 positions match TRBD1. The CDR3 length is 15 residues. Germline V gene data show CDR1 as SEHNR and CDR2 as FQNEAQ (reference sequence). With V trimmed by 4 bases and J by 5 bases, 10 bases remained unmatched. CDR3 sequence (DNA): TGTGCCAGCAGCTCACTTACAGGGGCTAGGGAGACCCAGTACTTC. It is translated as CASSSLTGARETQYF.

The count of this clone is one. The chain links TRBV28 to TRBJ2-1; 14 bases align to TRBD2. The J segment lost 8 bases and the V segment lost 5 bases, leaving 5 bases of the junction unmatched. Germline-derived CDR1 and CDR2 are MDHEN and SYDVKM. The CDR3 runs to 15 residues. The DNA for the CDR3 is TGTGCCAGCAGTCCCGGGACTAGCGGGAGCGATGAGCAGTTCTTC. The encoded protein is CASSPGTSGSDEQFF.

The CDR3 sequence: CASSPLPEDTQYF. Here the CDR3 DNA reads TGTGCCAGCAGCCCCCTCCCTGAAGATACGCAGTATTTT. This chain uses TRBV7-3 with TRBJ2-3; D not certain. Germline CDR1 reads SGHTA; CDR2 reads FQGTGA. The CDR3 covers 13 residues. With 5 bases removed from V and 5 bases from J, the gap between germline ends came to 11 bases.

This clone was counted only a few times. The rearrangement joins TRBV7-9 to TRBJ2-7; TRBD1 matches at 8 bases. This CDR3 comprises 15 residues. Germline CDR1 reads SEHNR; CDR2 reads FQNEAQ (reference sequence). After removal of 5 bases from V and 3 bases from J, the junction contained 9 bases not matched to a gene. CDR3 protein: CASSQPGTGHYEQYF. For the CDR3, the DNA is TGTGCCAGCAGCCAACCGGGGACAGGACACTACGAGCAGTACTTC. Full variable domain (remainder filled in from reference TRBV7-9 and TRBJ2-7): DTGVSQNPRHKITKRGQNVTFRCDPISEHNRLYWYRQTLGQGPEFLTYFQNEAQLEKSRLLSDRFSAERPKGSFSTLEIQRTEQGDSAMYLCASSQPGTGHYEQYFGPGTRLTVT.

J is TRBJ1-1 and V is TRBV7-3; D gene uncertain. The ends were cut back, 1 base at V and 0 bases at J, with 3 bases in the middle. Germline V gene data show CDR1 as SGHTA and CDR2 as FQGTGA. The CDR3 is 13 residues long. The CDR3 region has the DNA TGTGCCAGCAGCTTAATTTTGAACACTGAAGCTTTCTTT. It codes for CASSLILNTEAFF.

This clone was found once. The genes are TRBV6-1 and TRBJ2-7, with D possibly called TRBD1 or TRBD2 (5 bases each). CDR3 length equals 11 residues. The germline CDR1 and CDR2 sequences are MNHNS and SASEGT. Trimming took 5 bases from V and 6 from J, leaving 8 bases between them. CDR3 sequence: CASSYGGEQYF. In DNA form, the CDR3 reads TGTGCCAGCAGTTATGGGGGCGAGCAGTACTTC.

The gene calls are TRBV6-4 and TRBJ1-2, with D unresolved. The CDR3 length is 16 residues. V was clipped by 9 bases and J by 4 bases, with 24 bases between them. Germline V CDR1 and CDR2: MRHNA, SNTAGT. The CDR3: CARDETNQEGGYGYTF. The CDR3 DNA reads as TGTGCCAGAGACGAGACCAACCAGGAGGGTGGCTATGGCTACACCTTC.

The chain recombines TRBV28 with TRBJ1-2; D gene uncertain. The CDR3 contains 13 residues. CDR1 and CDR2 (germline): MDHEN, SYDVKM. V was trimmed by 7 bases and J by 7 bases, leaving 16 bases between them. CDR3 residues: CASTAVKSSGYTF. For the CDR3, the DNA is TGTGCCAGCACCGCAGTTAAATCCTCTGGCTACACCTTC.

This clone was found once. The CDR3 loop is CAISEINEQFF. The DNA of the CDR3 is TGTGCCATCAGTGAGATCAATGAGCAGTTCTTC. This chain uses TRBV10-3 with TRBJ2-1, with D unclear. Looked up from germline, CDR1 is ENHRY and CDR2 is SYGVKD. CDR3 length: 11 residues. Trimming took off 2 bases at V and 6 bases at J, with 2 bases between the two ends.

V usage is TRBV5-4 and J usage is TRBJ1-3; D perhaps matches TRBD1 (5 bases). CDR3 length: 15 amino acids. Germline lookup yields CDR1 SGHNT and CDR2 YYREEE (reference sequence). Trimming stripped 1 base from V and 2 bases from J, with 10 bases between. Written as DNA, the CDR3 is TGTGCCAGCAGCTTGATGGGGGACCCTGGAAACACCATATATTTT. Protein product: CASSLMGDPGNTIYF.

This chain connects TRBV4-1 to TRBJ2-7, with a tentative D call TRBD1 (5 bases). The CDR3 runs 17 residues. The V gene's germline CDR1 is MGHRA and CDR2 YSYEKL. Trimming took 1 base from V and 1 from J, leaving 17 bases between them. CDR3 sequence (DNA): TGCGCCAGCAGCCAAGCGGCAGGGCTCGCTGGGTCCTACGAGCAGTACTTC. As protein: CASSQAAGLAGSYEQYF.

The chain uses TRBV6-6 and TRBJ1-1, with unresolved D. Trimming cost V 2 bases and J 5 bases, with 0 bases left between them. The CDR3 has 10 residues. Germline V gene data show CDR1 as MNHNY and CDR2 as SVGAGI (reference sequence). The CDR3 here is CASSYTEAFF. CDR3 DNA sequence: TGTGCCAGCAGTTACACTGAAGCTTTCTTT.

The genes are TRBV27 and TRBJ2-7; D unresolved. V lost 3 bases, J lost 3 bases, and 9 bases lay in between. Germline CDR1 MNHEY, CDR2 SMNVEV (reference sequence). This CDR3 has 13 amino acids. The CDR3 bases are TGTGCCAGCAGTTTGGAGTTGAACTACGAGCAGTACTTC. Translated, it gives CASSLELNYEQYF.

This clone is categorized as medium-sized. This chain uses TRBV5-6 with TRBJ1-1; D not certain. This CDR3 region has 13 residues. Germline CDR1 reads SGHDT; CDR2 reads YYEEEE. V lost 2 bases, J lost 1 base, and 6 bases lay in between. The CDR3 sequence is CASSFPTNTEAFF. CDR3 bases: TGTGCCAGCAGCTTCCCGACGAACACTGAAGCTTTCTTT.

This chain connects TRBV9 to TRBJ1-4; D unresolved. Germline CDR1 is SGDLS and CDR2 is YYNGEE. Trimming stripped 0 bases from V and 0 bases from J, with 6 bases between. This CDR3 is built from 15 residues. The CDR3 DNA reads as TGTGCCAGCAGCGTAGGAGATGCAACTAATGAAAAACTGTTTTTT. Its translation is CASSVGDATNEKLFF.

This clone has only one observation. The rearrangement joins TRBV19 to TRBJ2-7, with TRBD1 matching over 9 bases. Germline CDR1 is LNHDA and CDR2 is SQIVND (reference sequence). With 5 bases clipped from V and 2 bases from J, the junction kept 16 bases outside the gene matches. The length of the CDR3 is 18 residues. The CDR3 DNA sequence: TGTGCCAGTAGTGAGGACGGACAGGGGACGGAAATACCCTACGAGCAGTACTTC. This encodes CASSEDGQGTEIPYEQYF.

The chain uses TRBV21-1 and TRBJ1-4; the listed D gene, TRBD1, was not tested against the DNA. TRBV21-1 is recorded as a pseudogene. The CDR3 is 18 amino acids. CDR3 DNA: TGTGCCAGCAGCGCCCGATTCGACAGGGGGTGGGCTAATGAAAAACTGTTTTTT. Translated, it gives CASSARFDRGWANEKLFF.

The chain links TRBV7-8 to TRBJ2-3, with 8 bases identical to TRBD2. The CDR3 is 17 residues long. Trimming took 5 bases from V and 0 from J; bases not matched to a gene: 10. Per germline, CDR1 SGHVS and CDR2 FQNEAQ. The CDR3: CASSREAGGFSTDTQYF. DNA for the CDR3: TGTGCCAGCAGCAGGGAGGCGGGAGGTTTTAGCACAGATACGCAGTATTTT.

The chain links TRBV2 to TRBJ2-2; no definite D call. V dropped 7 bases and J dropped 4 bases, with 7 bases sitting between them. Germline values: CDR1 SNHLY, CDR2 FYNNEI. The CDR3 contains 12 residues. The CDR3 DNA reads as TGTGCCAGCACTCCCCTCACCGGGGAGCTGTTTTTT. Its protein is CASTPLTGELFF.

This clone is labeled medium-sized. The CDR3, as DNA: TGTGCCAGCAGCTGGCCCGGGACTAATGACCAAGAGACCCAGTACTTC. This codes for CASSWPGTNDQETQYF. The chain employs TRBV7-9 and TRBJ2-5; TRBD2 aligns across 7 bases. Trimming at V came to 4 bases and at J to 0 bases, leaving 8 bases not matched to a gene. Germline V CDR1 and CDR2: SEHNR, FQNEAQ (reference sequence). CDR3 length: 16 amino acids.

The chain couples TRBV4-1 to TRBJ2-7, with TRBD1 matching 7 bases. The CDR3 extends over 14 amino acids. J was trimmed by 4 bases and V by 3 bases; bases with no gene match: 6. Germline V gene sequence: CDR1 MGHRA, CDR2 YSYEKL. The CDR3 loop reads CASSHRDREYEQYF. In nucleotides, the CDR3 is TGCGCCAGCAGCCACCGGGACAGAGAGTACGAGCAGTACTTC.

The V and J genes are TRBV5-1 and TRBJ1-4; D not resolved. Germline V lookup: CDR1 SGHRS, CDR2 YFSETQ. The V end was cut by 0 bases, the J end by 5 bases, with 14 bases between. CDR3 length: 16 residues. CDR3 protein: CASSLDGSPLNEKLFF. The CDR3 DNA reads as TGCGCCAGCAGCTTGGACGGCAGCCCTTTGAATGAAAAACTGTTTTTT.

This clone is a singleton in its sample. The chain joins TRBV19 to TRBJ2-1; weak D call: TRBD1 (5 bases). Trimming pared 1 base from V and 7 bases from J, leaving 17 bases between. Germline CDR1 reads LNHDA; CDR2 reads SQIVND (reference sequence). The length of the CDR3 is 16 residues. The CDR3 DNA reads TGTGCCAGTAGTATAGTGGGGCAAGGGGTTCGAAATGAGCAGTTCTTC. Translated: CASSIVGQGVRNEQFF.

The chain couples TRBV6-6 to TRBJ1-2; 8 nucleotides line up with TRBD1. CDR3 length equals 14 residues. Trimming cost V 4 bases and J 6 bases; bases outside gene matches: 7. The germline gives CDR1 MNHNY, CDR2 SVGAGI (reference sequence). CDR3 region: CASSSRGTGNGYTF. CDR3 in DNA: TGTGCCAGCAGTTCTCGAGGGACAGGTAATGGCTACACCTTC.

The genes are TRBV2 and TRBJ2-6; TRBD2 agrees at 9 bases. The length of the CDR3 is 21 residues. Germline V CDR1 and CDR2: SNHLY, FYNNEI. J gave up 3 bases and V 5 bases, and 20 bases lay outside the gene matches. In nucleotides, the CDR3 is TGTGCCAGCAGTATCCCTAGGGCGTGGCGGGAGGGCCGTCGTGGGGCCAACGTCCTGACTTTC. Its protein product is CASSIPRAWREGRRGANVLTF. Full variable domain (rest looked up from reference TRBV2 and TRBJ2-6): EPEVTQTPSHQVTQMGQEVILRCVPISNHLYFYWYRQILGQKVEFLVSFYNNEISEKSEIFDDQFSVERPDGSNFTLKIRSTKLEDSAMYFCASSIPRAWREGRRGANVLTFGAGSRLTVL.

The V gene is TRBV6-5, the J gene TRBJ2-5; D uncertain. CDR3 length: 13 amino acids. Germline V gene lookup returns CDR1 MNHEY and CDR2 SVGAGI. V lost 2 bases and J 4 bases, leaving 8 bases between the germline ends. The CDR3 nucleotides read TGTGCCAGCAGTTACCCGCCGGGAGAGACCCAGTACTTC. This gives the protein CASSYPPGETQYF.

This chain connects TRBV7-2 to TRBJ1-1; no reliable D call. Germline V gene lookup returns CDR1 SGHTA and CDR2 FQGNSA. The CDR3 runs 14 residues. The V gene lost 10 bases and the J gene lost 4 bases, with 19 bases spanning the gap. CDR3: CATSPLSIGTEAFF. Written as DNA, the CDR3 is TGTGCCACCTCTCCTTTAAGTATCGGCACTGAAGCTTTCTTT.